This paragraph reports one T cell receptor (beta chain). No cognate antigen has been identified for it. No much larger clonotype is one base removed from it; base qualities were not supplied. The immunoSEQ Assay, a bias-controlled multiplex PCR, was used to amplify TCRbeta CDR3 regions from genomic DNA. The original pipeline was this. Nucleated cell counts per sample were estimated from amplification of reference gene primers within the assay. To quantify the absolute abundance of each unique TCRbeta CDR3 rearrangement, sequence reads were collapsed and filtered. For each sample, productive Simpson clonality was calculated by taking the square root of Simpson's diversity index across productive rearrangements. TCRdb carries this immuneACCESS record with in-frame sequences only. Its versions omit some clonotypes, under half of them owing to an unresolved V gene in the studies checked, with the rest unexplained. V, J and clone size are those of that table, while D and trimming were read from the DNA. In this sample the table shows about 270,000 clones, around 89% of which occur a single time. The top ten clones comprise less than 3% of the sample.

The germline ends are 9 bases apart after V is trimmed by 2 bases and J by 1 base. The cysteine opens and the phenylalanine closes a CDR3 of 14 amino acids. CDR3 DNA is the only sequence kept; it has 42 bases, read in frame from the first base. CDR1 and CDR2, looked up from the germline V gene (reference sequence), are MNHEY and SMNVEV. The data were taken from a study of blood T cell repertoires in COVID-19 (dated by TCRdb to 2019 to 2021). Broadly, across the study: Samples from collaborators originated in the United States, Italy and Spain and spanned both the acute and convalescent phases of COVID-19. Where HLA class I and class II types were available, the types were taken from metadata supplied by the sample provider, not from assay-based typing. The prospective study material was composed of cDNA or gDNA derived from T cells, B-cell-depleted T cells, or PBMCs. Samples came from the ongoing ImmuneRACE study (first 160 participants) plus 1,254 subjects from 6 global collaborators. Sample metadata almost always included a de-identified subject ID, COVID-19 status, age in years and sex. The repertoires were released in a freely available public database intended as a resource for research on the immune response to SARS-CoV-2. Subjects who had been exposed to COVID-19, were actively infected with it, or had recovered from it provided the deeply sampled blood TCRbeta repertoires that made up the dataset. What the work shows at the level of the full study, not this receptor alone: The amount of clinical and demographic metadata varied by source and participant and was provided uncurated.

Participants in the prospective study were enrolled through a virtual design, were aged about 18 to 90 years, and lived in roughly 26 United States geographic areas. In the prospective study, cohorts were assigned on the basis of participant-reported clinical history obtained from a screening survey and a study questionnaire. ImmuneRACE Cohort 3 recovered participants were defined by two consecutive negative NP/OP PCR tests, healthcare professional clearance, or symptom resolution. In the prospective study, mobile phlebotomists collected whole blood, serum and a nasopharyngeal or oropharyngeal swab from each participant. Over a 2-month period, participants in the prospective study had the option of providing additional blood draws and questionnaires. Blood samples from the prospective study were shipped frozen or at room temperature prior to DNA extraction.

The TCR sequence derives from a woman in her forties or fifties who had recovered from COVID-19. The rearrangement combines TRBV27 with TRBJ2-7; tentative D gene TRBD1, with 6 bases matching. The sample comprised PBMCs or T cells enriched from blood (not recorded which). The CDR3 here reads CASSLQGTSYEQYF. In nucleotide form, the sequence is TGTGCCAGCAGTTTACAGGGGACATCCTACGAGCAGTACTTC.